The sequence of this T cell receptor (beta chain) was determined in a study of blood T cell repertoires in COVID-19. TCRdb's copy holds only in-frame clones and misses some; the assay was immunoSEQ multiplex PCR. The table lists roughly 90,000 clones, about 80% of them singletons. CDR1 and CDR2 (germline): SGHKS, YYEKEE (reference sequence). The V and J ends lost 6 bases and 2 bases, in that order; junction bases with no gene match: 7. There are 16 residues in the CDR3. Sequencing was performed on peripheral blood. The rearrangement links TRBV5-5 to TRBJ2-5; TRBD2 matches 13 bases. The TCR originated in a woman in her seventies with acute or convalescent COVID-19. In nucleotides, the CDR3 is TGTGCCAGCACCTTTGGGACTAGCGGGGTTCAAGAGACCCAGTACTTC. This encodes CASTFGTSGVQETQYF. Drawing the rest from reference TRBV5-5 and TRBJ2-5, the complete variable domain is DAGVTQSPTHLIKTRGQQVTLRCSPISGHKSVSWYQQVLGQGPQFIFQYYEKEERGRGNFPDRFSARQFPNYSSELNVNALLLGDSALYLCASTFGTSGVQETQYFGPGTRLLVL.